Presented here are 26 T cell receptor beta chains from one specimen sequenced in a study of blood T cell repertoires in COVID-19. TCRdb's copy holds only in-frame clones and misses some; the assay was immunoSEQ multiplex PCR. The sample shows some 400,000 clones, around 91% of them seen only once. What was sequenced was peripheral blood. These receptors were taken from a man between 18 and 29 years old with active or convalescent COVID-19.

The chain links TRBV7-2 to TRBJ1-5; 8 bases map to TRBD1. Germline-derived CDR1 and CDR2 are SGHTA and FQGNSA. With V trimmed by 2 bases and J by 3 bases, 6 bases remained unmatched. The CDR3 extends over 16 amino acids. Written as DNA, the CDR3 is TGTGCCAGCAGCTTATCAGGACAGGGCTCCAATCAGCCCCAGCATTTT. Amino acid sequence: CASSLSGQGSNQPQHF. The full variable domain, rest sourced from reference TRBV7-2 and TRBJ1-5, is GAGVSQSPSNKVTEKGKDVELRCDPISGHTALYWYRQSLGQGLEFLIYFQGNSAPDKSGLPSDRFSAERTGGSVSTLTIQRTQQEDSAVYLCASSLSGQGSNQPQHFGDGTRLSIL.

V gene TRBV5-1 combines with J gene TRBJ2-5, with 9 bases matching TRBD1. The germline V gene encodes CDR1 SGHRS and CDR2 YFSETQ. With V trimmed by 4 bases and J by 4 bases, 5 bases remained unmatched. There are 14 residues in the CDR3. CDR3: CASSPTTGGETQYF. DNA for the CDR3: TGCGCCAGCAGCCCAACGACAGGGGGAGAGACCCAGTACTTC.

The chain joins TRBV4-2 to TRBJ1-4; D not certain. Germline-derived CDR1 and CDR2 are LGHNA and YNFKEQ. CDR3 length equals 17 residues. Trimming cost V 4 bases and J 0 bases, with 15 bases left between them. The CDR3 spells CASSRPGPGATNEKLFF. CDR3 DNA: TGTGCCAGCAGCCGCCCCGGACCGGGAGCAACTAATGAAAAACTGTTTTTT.

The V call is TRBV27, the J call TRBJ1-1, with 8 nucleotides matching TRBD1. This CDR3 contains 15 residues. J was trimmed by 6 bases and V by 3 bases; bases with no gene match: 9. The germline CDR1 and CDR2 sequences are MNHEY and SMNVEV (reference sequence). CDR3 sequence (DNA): TGTGCCAGCAGTTTTGAATCGACAGGGGCCGCTGAAGCTTTCTTT. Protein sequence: CASSFESTGAAEAFF.

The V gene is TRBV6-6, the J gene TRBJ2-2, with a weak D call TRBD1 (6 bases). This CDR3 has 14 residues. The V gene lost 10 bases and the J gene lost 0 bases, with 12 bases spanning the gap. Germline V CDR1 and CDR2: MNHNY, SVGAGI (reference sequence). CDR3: CAILQGANTGELFF. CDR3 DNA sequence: TGTGCCATTCTACAGGGTGCGAACACCGGGGAGCTGTTTTTT.

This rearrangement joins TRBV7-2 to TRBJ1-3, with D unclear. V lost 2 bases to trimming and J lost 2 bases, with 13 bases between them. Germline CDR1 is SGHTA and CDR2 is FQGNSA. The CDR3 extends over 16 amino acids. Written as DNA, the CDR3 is TGTGCCAGCAGCTTACGGGTCGCACTGACTGGAAACACCATATATTTT. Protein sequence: CASSLRVALTGNTIYF.

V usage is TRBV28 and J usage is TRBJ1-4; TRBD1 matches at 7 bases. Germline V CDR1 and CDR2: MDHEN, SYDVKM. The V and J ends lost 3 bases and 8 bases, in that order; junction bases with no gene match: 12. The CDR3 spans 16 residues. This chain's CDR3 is CASSFPGTGAGEKLFF. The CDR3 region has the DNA TGTGCCAGCAGTTTCCCCGGAACAGGGGCGGGCGAAAAACTGTTTTTT.

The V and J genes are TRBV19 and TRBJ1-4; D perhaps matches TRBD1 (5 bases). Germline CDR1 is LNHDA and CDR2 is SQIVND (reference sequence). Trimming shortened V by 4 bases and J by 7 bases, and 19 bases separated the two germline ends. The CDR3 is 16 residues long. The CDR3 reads CASSTRARGKGEKLFF. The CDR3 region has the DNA TGTGCCAGTAGTACCCGGGCTCGGGGGAAGGGTGAAAAACTGTTTTTT.

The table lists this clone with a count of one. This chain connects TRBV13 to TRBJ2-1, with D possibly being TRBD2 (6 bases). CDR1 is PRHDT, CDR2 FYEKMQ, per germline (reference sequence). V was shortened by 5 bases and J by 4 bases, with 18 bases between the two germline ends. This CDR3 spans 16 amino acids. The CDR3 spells CASSPFTLAKYNEQFF. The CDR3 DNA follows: TGTGCCAGCAGCCCCTTTACCCTAGCGAAATACAATGAGCAGTTCTTC.

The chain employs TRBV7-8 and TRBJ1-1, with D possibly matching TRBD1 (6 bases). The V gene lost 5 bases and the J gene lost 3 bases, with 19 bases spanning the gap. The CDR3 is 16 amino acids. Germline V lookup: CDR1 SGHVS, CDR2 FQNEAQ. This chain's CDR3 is CASSPWPQGRDTEAFF. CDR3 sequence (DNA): TGTGCCAGCAGCCCGTGGCCGCAGGGGAGGGACACTGAAGCTTTCTTT.

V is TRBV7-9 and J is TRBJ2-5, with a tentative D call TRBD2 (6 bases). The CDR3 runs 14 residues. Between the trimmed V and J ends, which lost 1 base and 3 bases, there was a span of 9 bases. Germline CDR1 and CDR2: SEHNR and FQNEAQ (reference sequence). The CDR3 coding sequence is TGTGCCAGCAGCTTAGAATCGGGGGAAGAGACCCAGTACTTC. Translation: CASSLESGEETQYF. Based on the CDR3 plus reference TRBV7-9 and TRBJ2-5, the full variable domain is DTGVSQNPRHKITKRGQNVTFRCDPISEHNRLYWYRQTLGQGPEFLTYFQNEAQLEKSRLLSDRFSAERPKGSFSTLEIQRTEQGDSAMYLCASSLESGEETQYFGPGTRLLVL.

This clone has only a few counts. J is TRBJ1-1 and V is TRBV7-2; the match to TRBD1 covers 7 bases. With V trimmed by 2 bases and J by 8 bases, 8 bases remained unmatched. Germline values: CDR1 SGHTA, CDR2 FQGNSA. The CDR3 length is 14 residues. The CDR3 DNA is TGTGCCAGCAGCTTACCCCTCAAGGACAGGGAAGCTTTCTTT. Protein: CASSLPLKDREAFF.

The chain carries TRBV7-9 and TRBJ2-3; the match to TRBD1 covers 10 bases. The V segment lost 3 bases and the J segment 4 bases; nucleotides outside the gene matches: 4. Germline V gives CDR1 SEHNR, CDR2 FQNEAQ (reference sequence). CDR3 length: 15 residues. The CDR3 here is CASSLTGGASDTQYF. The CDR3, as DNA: TGTGCCAGCAGCTTGACAGGGGGCGCATCAGATACGCAGTATTTT.

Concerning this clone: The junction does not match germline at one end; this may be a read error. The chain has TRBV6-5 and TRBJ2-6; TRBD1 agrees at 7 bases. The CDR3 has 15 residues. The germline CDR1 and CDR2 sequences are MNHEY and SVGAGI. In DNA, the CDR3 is TGTGCCAGCAGTTACGAGGGCACAGGGGCCAACGTGCTGACTTTC. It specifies CASSYEGTGANVLTF.

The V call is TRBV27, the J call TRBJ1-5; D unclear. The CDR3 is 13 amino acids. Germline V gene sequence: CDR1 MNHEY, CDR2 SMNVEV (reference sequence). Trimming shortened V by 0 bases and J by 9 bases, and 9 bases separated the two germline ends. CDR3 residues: CASSLSVGGPQHF. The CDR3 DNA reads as TGTGCCAGCAGTTTATCGGTAGGAGGGCCCCAGCATTTT.

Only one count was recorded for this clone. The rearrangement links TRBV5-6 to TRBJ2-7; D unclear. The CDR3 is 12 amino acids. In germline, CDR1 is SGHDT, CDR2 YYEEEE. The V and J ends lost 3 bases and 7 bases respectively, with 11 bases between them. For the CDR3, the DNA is TGTGCCAGCAGCTCTCTAGGCGTAGAGCAGTACTTC. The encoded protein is CASSSLGVEQYF.

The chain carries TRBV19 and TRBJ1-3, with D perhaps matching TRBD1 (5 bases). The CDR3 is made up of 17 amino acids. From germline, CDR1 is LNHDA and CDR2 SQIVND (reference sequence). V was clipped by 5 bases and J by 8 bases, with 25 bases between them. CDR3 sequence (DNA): TGTGCCAGTAGTCGGATGGGGACTGTGGCCCCCTGGGACACCATATATTTT. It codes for CASSRMGTVAPWDTIYF.

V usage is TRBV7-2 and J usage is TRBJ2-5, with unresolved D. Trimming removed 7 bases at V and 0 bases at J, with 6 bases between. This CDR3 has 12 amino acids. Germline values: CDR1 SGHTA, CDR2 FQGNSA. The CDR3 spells CASTYYQETQYF. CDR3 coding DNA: TGTGCCAGCACCTACTACCAAGAGACCCAGTACTTC.

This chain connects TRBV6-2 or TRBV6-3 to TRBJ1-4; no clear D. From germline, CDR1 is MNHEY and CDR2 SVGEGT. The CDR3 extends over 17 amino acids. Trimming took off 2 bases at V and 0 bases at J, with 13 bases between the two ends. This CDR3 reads CASSYRRAGATNEKLFF. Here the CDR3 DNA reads TGTGCCAGCAGTTACAGGAGGGCCGGTGCAACTAATGAAAAACTGTTTTTT.

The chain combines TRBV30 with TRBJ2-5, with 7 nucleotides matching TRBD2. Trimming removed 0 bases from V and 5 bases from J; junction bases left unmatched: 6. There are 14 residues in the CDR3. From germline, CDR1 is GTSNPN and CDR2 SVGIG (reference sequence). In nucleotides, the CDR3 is TGTGCCTGGAGTGTACGGGACTACGGGGAGACCCAGTACTTC. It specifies CAWSVRDYGETQYF.

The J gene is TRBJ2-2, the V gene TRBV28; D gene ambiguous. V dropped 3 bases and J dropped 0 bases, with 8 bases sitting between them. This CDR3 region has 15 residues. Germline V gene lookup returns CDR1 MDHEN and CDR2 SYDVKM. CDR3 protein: CASSFGRANTGELFF. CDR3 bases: TGTGCCAGCAGTTTCGGTCGAGCGAACACCGGGGAGCTGTTTTTT.

The CDR3 nucleotides read TGTGCCAGCAGTCCATTAGTGGAACTAGAGAGCCACAATGAGCAGTTCTTC. It specifies CASSPLVELESHNEQFF. This sequence joins TRBV28 and TRBJ2-1, with TRBD2 as a possible D gene (5 bases). Germline CDR1 reads MDHEN; CDR2 reads SYDVKM. The CDR3 is 17 residues long. The V end was cut by 5 bases, the J end by 5 bases, with 22 bases between.

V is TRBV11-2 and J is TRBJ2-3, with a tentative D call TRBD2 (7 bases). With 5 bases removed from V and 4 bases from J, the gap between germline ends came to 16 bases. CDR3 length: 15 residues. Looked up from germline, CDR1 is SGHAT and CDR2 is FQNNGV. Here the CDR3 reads CASSPGWGGPDTQYF. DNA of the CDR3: TGTGCCAGCAGCCCCGGTTGGGGGGGGCCAGATACGCAGTATTTT.

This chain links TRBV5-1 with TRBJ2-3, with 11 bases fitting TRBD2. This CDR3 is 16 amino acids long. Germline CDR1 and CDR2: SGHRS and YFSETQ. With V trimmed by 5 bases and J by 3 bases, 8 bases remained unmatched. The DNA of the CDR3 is TGCGCCAGCAGTGTGACTAGCGGGGTTCTAACAGATACGCAGTATTTT. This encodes CASSVTSGVLTDTQYF.

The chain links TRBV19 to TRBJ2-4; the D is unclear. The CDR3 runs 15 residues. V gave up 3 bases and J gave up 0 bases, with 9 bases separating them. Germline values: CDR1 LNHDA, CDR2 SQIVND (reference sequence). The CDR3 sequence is CASSIQVLAKNIQYF. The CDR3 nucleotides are TGTGCCAGTAGTATCCAAGTACTAGCCAAAAACATTCAGTACTTC.

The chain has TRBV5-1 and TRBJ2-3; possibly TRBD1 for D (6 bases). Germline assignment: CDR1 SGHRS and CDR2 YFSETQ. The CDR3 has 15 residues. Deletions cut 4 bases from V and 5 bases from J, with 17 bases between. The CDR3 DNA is TGCGCCAGCAGCCCAGGGGTCGGTCCGTTAGATACGCAGTATTTT. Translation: CASSPGVGPLDTQYF.